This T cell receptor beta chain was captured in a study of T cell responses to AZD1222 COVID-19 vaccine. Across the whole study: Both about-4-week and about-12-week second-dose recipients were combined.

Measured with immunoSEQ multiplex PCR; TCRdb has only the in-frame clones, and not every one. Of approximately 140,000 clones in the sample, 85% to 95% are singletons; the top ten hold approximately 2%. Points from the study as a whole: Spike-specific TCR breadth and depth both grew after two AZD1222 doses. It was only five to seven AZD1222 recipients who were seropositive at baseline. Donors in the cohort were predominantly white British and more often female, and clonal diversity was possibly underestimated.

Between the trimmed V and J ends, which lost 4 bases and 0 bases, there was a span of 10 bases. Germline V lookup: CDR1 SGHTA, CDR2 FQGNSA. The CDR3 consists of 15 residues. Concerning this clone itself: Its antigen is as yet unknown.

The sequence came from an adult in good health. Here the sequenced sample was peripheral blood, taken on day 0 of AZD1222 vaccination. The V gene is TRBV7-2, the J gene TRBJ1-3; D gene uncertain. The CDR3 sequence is CASSSGSSSGNTIYF. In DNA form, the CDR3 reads TGTGCCAGCAGCTCCGGGTCGAGCTCTGGAAACACCATATATTTT. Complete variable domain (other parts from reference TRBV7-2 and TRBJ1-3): GAGVSQSPSNKVTEKGKDVELRCDPISGHTALYWYRQSLGQGLEFLIYFQGNSAPDKSGLPSDRFSAERTGGSVSTLTIQRTQQEDSAVYLCASSSGSSSGNTIYFGEGSWLTVV.